Below, one T cell receptor beta chain is given with its context. The data are from a study of T cell responses to AZD1222 COVID-19 vaccine. Sequencing used immunoSEQ multiplex PCR; TCRdb keeps in-frame clones, though not all of them. This table has about 160,000 clones, around 90% appearing once. This specimen was peripheral blood, taken 28 days after the second AZD1222 dose. The sequence was obtained from an adult who received the AZD1222 COVID-19 vaccine.

CDR3 sequence (DNA): TGTGCCAGCAGCCTACAGGGGTATTCACCCCTCCACTTT. It specifies CASSLQGYSPLHF. This chain uses TRBV3-1 (or the pseudogene TRBV3-2) with TRBJ1-6; 7 bases line up with TRBD1. Germline-derived CDR1 and CDR2 are LGHDT and YNNKEL (reference sequence). The ends lost 4 bases at V and 8 bases at J; junction bases unmatched: 2. The CDR3 totals 13 residues.